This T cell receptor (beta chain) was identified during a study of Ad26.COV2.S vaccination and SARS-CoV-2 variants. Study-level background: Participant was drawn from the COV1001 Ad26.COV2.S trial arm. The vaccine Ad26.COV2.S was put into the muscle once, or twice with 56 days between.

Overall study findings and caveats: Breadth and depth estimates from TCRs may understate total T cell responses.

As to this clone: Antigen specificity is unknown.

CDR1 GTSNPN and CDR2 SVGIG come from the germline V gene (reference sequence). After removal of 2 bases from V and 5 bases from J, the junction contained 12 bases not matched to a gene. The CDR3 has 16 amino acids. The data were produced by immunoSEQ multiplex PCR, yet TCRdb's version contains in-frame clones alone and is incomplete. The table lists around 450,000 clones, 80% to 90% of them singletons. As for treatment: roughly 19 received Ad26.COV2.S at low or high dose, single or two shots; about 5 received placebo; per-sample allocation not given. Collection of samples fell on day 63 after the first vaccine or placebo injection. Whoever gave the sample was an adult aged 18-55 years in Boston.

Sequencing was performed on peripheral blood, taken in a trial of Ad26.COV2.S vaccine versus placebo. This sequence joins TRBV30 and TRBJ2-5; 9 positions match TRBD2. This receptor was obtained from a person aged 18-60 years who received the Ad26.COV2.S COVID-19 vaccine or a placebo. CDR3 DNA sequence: TGTGCCTGGAGTCCTATCCCCGCGGGGGGGCTGGAGACCCAGTACTTC. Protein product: CAWSPIPAGGLETQYF.